This T cell receptor beta chain was recorded in a study of blood T cell repertoires in COVID-19. About the study: Specimens from acute and convalescent COVID-19 originated in the United States, Italy and Spain.

Authors' data handling: How many nucleated cells were present was estimated from reference gene primer amplification. Some clones are missing from TCRdb's copy, which holds only in-frame ones; the method was immunoSEQ multiplex PCR. V and J calls and clone size follow that table, whereas D and trimming were derived from the DNA. The sample yields a few hundred thousand clones, roughly 91% seen once. This clone appeared a single time. Germline CDR1 and CDR2: SGHRS and YFSETQ. This CDR3 contains 16 residues. V lost 1 base and J 2 bases, leaving 16 bases between the germline ends. This sequence joins TRBV5-1 and TRBJ2-7, with a possible D match to TRBD1 (6 bases). The TCR was taken from a woman under 30 who had recovered from COVID-19. The specimen was PBMCs or T cells enriched from blood (not recorded which). The CDR3 sequence: CASSLLYSTGAYEQYF. The CDR3 nucleotides are TGCGCCAGCAGCTTGCTTTACTCGACAGGAGCCTACGAGCAGTACTTC.